Each of the 5 T cell receptor beta chains below was sequenced from the same sample in a study of T cell changes during pregnancy in multiple sclerosis. Method: immunoSEQ multiplex PCR; TCRdb's copy keeps in-frame clones and lacks some. The sample has about 44,000 clones; 85% to 95% are singletons. The sample consisted of CD4+ T cells from peripheral blood mononuclear cells, taken in the third trimester of pregnancy. The origin of the receptors is a female donor with multiple sclerosis, enrolled in a pregnancy study.

V usage is TRBV13 and J usage is TRBJ2-7; D may be TRBD2 (5 bases). This CDR3 comprises 17 residues. CDR1 is PRHDT, CDR2 FYEKMQ, per germline (reference sequence). Trimming removed 5 bases from V and 1 base from J, with 21 bases in between. The CDR3 loop reads CASSGPNLAHTSYEQYF. DNA for the CDR3: TGTGCCAGCAGCGGGCCCAACCTAGCACACACGTCCTACGAGCAGTACTTC. Based on the CDR3 plus reference TRBV13 and TRBJ2-7, the full variable domain is AAGVIQSPRHLIKEKRETATLKCYPIPRHDTVYWYQQGPGQDPQFLISFYEKMQSDKGSIPDRFSAQQFSDYHSELNMSSLELGDSALYFCASSGPNLAHTSYEQYFGPGTRLTVT.

The J gene is TRBJ1-1, the V gene TRBV6-6; D might be TRBD1 (6 bases). CDR3 size: 15 residues. CDR1 is MNHNY, CDR2 SVGAGI, per germline (reference sequence). With 4 bases removed from V and 4 bases from J, the gap between germline ends came to 16 bases. Here the CDR3 reads CASSSLTGIGTEAFF. The CDR3, as DNA: TGTGCCAGCAGTTCCCTAACAGGGATTGGCACTGAAGCTTTCTTT.

The rearrangement joins TRBV11-3 to TRBJ2-5; 10 bases line up with TRBD2. V dropped 3 bases and J dropped 1; count of bases not matched to a gene: 2. The CDR3 extends over 15 amino acids. Per germline, CDR1 SGHNT and CDR2 YENEEA. The CDR3 coding sequence is TGTGCCAGCAGCTTCGGGACTAGCGCCCAAGAGACCCAGTACTTC. Its translation is CASSFGTSAQETQYF.

The chain recombines TRBV28 with TRBJ2-2; D is possibly TRBD2 (5 bases). The CDR3 has 15 residues. Germline lookup yields CDR1 MDHEN and CDR2 SYDVKM. The V and J ends lost 1 base and 6 bases respectively, with 12 bases between them. CDR3 nucleotide sequence: TGTGCCAGCAGTTTATTCCGGCGGGTCCCCGGGGAGCTGTTTTTT. It specifies CASSLFRRVPGELFF.

The chain recombines TRBV28 with TRBJ1-5; no definite D call. V was trimmed by 5 bases and J by 1 base, leaving 9 bases between them. Germline loops: CDR1 MDHEN, CDR2 SYDVKM. The CDR3 spans 14 residues. CDR3 protein: CASSPLASNQPQHF. CDR3 bases: TGTGCCAGCAGTCCCTTAGCCAGCAATCAGCCCCAGCATTTT.